This TCR beta chain was profiled in a study of shared clonotypes between healthy human individuals. Memory CD4+ cells were the fraction left after CD45RA+ naive selection. Study results and caveats: Roughly 5% of naive CD4 clonotypes were common to several donors.

Under the authors' procedure: ImmunoSEQ output held junction-only sequences without quality scores, so filtering differed. Generated by immunoSEQ multiplex PCR, the TCRdb table keeps only in-frame clones and is missing some. Clone size and the V and J calls come from that table; the DNA yielded D and trimming. The table lists 2 million to 2.5 million clones, nearly 97% of them singletons, with less than 0.15% in the top ten. The J segment lost 3 bases and the V segment lost 4 bases, leaving 8 bases of the junction unmatched. Germline CDR1 SGHRS, CDR2 YFSETQ. The CDR3 has 16 residues. Remarks on this clone: Its cognate antigen is unknown.

The rearrangement joins TRBV5-1 to TRBJ2-3; 10 bases map to TRBD2. Input material: naive CD4+ T cells sorted from blood. Subset in this sample: CD45RA+ positively selected. This sequence was found in a man aged 18-30 years in good health. The CDR3 region is CASSVSGGAGTDTQYF. CDR3 nucleotides: TGCGCCAGCAGCGTGAGCGGGGGGGCAGGGACAGATACGCAGTATTTT.